This record covers a single T cell receptor beta chain. What it binds is unknown. The PCR employed 60 Vbeta primers together with 13 Jbeta primers. Assay used: immunoSEQ multiplex PCR; TCRdb lists only in-frame clones, some missing. The table records roughly 150,000 clones, roughly 80% of them present only once. This sample stems from a study of cytomegalovirus exposure and HLA in healthy donors. Study-level points and caveats: Reports state that TCR beta sequences accurately predicted most subjects' HLA-A and HLA-B alleles.

The TCR comes from a man between 18 and 35 years old in good health and CMV-seropositive. Sequenced sample: PBMCs.

The CDR3 region is CSATDTYEQYF. The CDR3 DNA sequence: TGCAGTGCCACGGACACTTACGAGCAGTACTTC. This chain joins TRBV20-1 and TRBJ2-7, with a weak D call TRBD1 (5 bases). Between the trimmed V and J ends, which lost 6 bases and 4 bases, there was a span of 10 bases. Germline lookup yields CDR1 DFQATT and CDR2 SNEGSKA (reference sequence). The CDR3 contains 11 residues.